The clone carrying this T cell receptor beta chain was seen only once. Antigen: not known. The record originates from a study of T cell responses to AZD1222 COVID-19 vaccine. Whole-study findings and limits: Just 5 to 7 people given AZD1222 tested seropositive at baseline. Researchers took repertoire samples only after the peak T cell response had come.

Germline lookup yields CDR1 MDHEN and CDR2 SYDVKM. Trimming removed 5 bases at V and 0 bases at J, with 22 bases between. CDR3 length: 19 residues. Second doses at about 4 or about 12 weeks were pooled. Clones were read by immunoSEQ multiplex PCR, and TCRdb kept only the in-frame ones, dropping some. The profile shows 80,000 or so clones, 80% to 90% of them singletons. The sample was peripheral blood, taken 28 days after the second AZD1222 dose. This clonotype was obtained from an adult who received the AZD1222 COVID-19 vaccine. This sequence joins TRBV28 and TRBJ1-4; TRBD1 is a possible D gene (5 bases). CDR3 sequence reads: CASSLSQGTRTATNEKLFF. As DNA, the CDR3 is TGTGCCAGCAGTCTGTCGCAAGGGACCCGAACGGCAACTAATGAAAAACTGTTTTTT.